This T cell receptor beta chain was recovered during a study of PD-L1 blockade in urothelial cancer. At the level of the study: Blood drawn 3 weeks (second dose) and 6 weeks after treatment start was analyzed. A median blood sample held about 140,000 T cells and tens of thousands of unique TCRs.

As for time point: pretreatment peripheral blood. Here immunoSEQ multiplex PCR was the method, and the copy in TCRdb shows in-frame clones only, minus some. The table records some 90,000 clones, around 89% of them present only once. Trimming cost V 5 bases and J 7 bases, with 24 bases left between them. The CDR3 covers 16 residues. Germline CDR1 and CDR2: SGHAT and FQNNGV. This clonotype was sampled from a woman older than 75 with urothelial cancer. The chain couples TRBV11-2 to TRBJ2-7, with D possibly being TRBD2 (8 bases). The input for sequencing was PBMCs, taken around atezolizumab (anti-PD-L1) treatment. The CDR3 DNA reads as TGTGCCAGCAGCCTTCCCTCGGGAGGGGGCTTACGGGAGCAGTACTTC. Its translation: CASSLPSGGGLREQYF. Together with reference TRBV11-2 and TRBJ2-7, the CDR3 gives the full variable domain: EAGVAQSPRYKIIEKRQSVAFWCNPISGHATLYWYQQILGQGPKLLIQFQNNGVVDDSQLPKDRFSAERLKGVDSTLKIQPAKLEDSAVYLCASSLPSGGGLREQYFGPGTRLTVT.